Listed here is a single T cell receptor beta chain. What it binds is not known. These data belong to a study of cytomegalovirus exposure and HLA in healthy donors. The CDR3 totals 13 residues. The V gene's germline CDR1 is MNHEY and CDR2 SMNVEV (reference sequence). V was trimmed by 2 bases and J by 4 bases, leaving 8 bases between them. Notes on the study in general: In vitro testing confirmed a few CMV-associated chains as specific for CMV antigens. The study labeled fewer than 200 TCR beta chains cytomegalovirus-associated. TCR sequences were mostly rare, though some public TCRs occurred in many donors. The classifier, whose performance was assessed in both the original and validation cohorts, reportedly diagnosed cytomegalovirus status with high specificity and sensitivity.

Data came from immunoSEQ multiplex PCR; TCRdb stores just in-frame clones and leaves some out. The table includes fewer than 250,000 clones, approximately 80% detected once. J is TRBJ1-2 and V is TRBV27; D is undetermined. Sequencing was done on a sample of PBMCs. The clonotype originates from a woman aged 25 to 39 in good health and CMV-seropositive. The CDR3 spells CASSLEAGYGYTF. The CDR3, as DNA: TGTGCCAGCAGTTTAGAAGCAGGCTATGGCTACACCTTC.